The 13 T cell receptor beta chains given below trace back to one sample, sequenced in a study of spatial heterogeneity in lung cancer. MiXCR, applied by TCRdb to the 5' RACE reads, yields one record per CDR3 protein. Of some 10,000 distinct CDR3 sequences listed, over 6.5% are singletons. As to time point: sample taken at primary tumor resection. Unsorted samples of tumor, nontumor lung or frozen PBMC had their whole RNA sequenced. The sequencing here drew on PBMCs, taken at surgery. The receptors shown here come from a male donor with early-stage non-small cell lung cancer.

The V and J genes are TRBV4-3 and TRBJ1-4; 8 nucleotides agree with TRBD1. The CDR3 has 17 residues. The germline V gene encodes CDR1 LGHNA and CDR2 YSLEER. V dropped 0 bases and J dropped 3; count of bases not matched to a gene: 6. The CDR3 loop reads CASSQEGQGASNEKLFF. The CDR3 DNA is TGCGCCAGCAGCCAAGAAGGTCAGGGGGCGTCTAATGAAAAACTGTTTTTT.

Many counts were recorded for this clonotype. This chain uses TRBV2 with TRBJ1-2, with TRBD1 matching over 8 bases. The V gene's germline CDR1 is SNHLY and CDR2 FYNNEI. The CDR3 loop spans 15 amino acids. With V trimmed by 6 bases and J by 6 bases, 12 bases remained unmatched. CDR3: CASSDGTGHRNGYTF. In DNA, the CDR3 is TGTGCCAGCAGCGACGGGACAGGCCATCGGAATGGCTACACCTTC.

This clonotype was seen repeatedly, ten times or more. J is TRBJ2-1 and V is TRBV10-3; TRBD2 matches at 9 bases. Per germline, CDR1 ENHRY and CDR2 SYGVKD. V gave up 8 bases and J gave up 9 bases; unmatched junction bases: 11. The CDR3 loop spans 14 amino acids. DNA of the CDR3: TGTGCCATCGGGCAACTAGCGGGCCCTGGTGAGCAGTTCTTC. This translates into CAIGQLAGPGEQFF.

This clonotype showed up many times. The J gene is TRBJ1-2, the V gene TRBV18; D not certain. Germline CDR1 and CDR2: KGHSH and LQKENI. V lost 0 bases to trimming and J lost 3 bases, with 14 bases between them. The CDR3 is made up of 16 amino acids. The chain's CDR3 is CASSPPSVGSDYGYTF. The CDR3 nucleotides are TGTGCCAGCTCACCACCGTCGGTGGGGTCAGACTATGGCTACACCTTC. Full variable domain (missing parts from reference TRBV18 and TRBJ1-2): NAGVMQNPRHLVRRRGQEARLRCSPMKGHSHVYWYRQLPEEGLKFMVYLQKENIIDESGMPKERFSAEFPKEGPSILRIQQVVRGDSAAYFCASSPPSVGSDYGYTFGSGTRLTVV.

This clonotype was detected many times. The rearrangement links TRBV3-1 to TRBJ1-5; no firm D call. The germline V gene has CDR1 LGHDT and CDR2 YNNKEL (reference sequence). Trimming shortened V by 4 bases and J by 3 bases, and 10 bases separated the two germline ends. This CDR3 contains 14 residues. CDR3 in amino acids: CASSRLSDNQPQHF. In DNA form, the CDR3 reads TGTGCCAGCAGCCGTCTGTCAGACAATCAGCCCCAGCATTTT.

This clonotype has a count of ten or more. The chain joins TRBV5-1 to TRBJ2-7; 11 bases map to TRBD2. The V gene end was trimmed by 6 bases and the J gene end by 7 bases; junction bases not matched to a gene: 12. This CDR3 contains 15 residues. Germline assignment: CDR1 SGHRS and CDR2 YFSETQ. CDR3 nucleotide sequence: TGCGCCAGCACCCTCCGGGCTAGCGGGGGGCGTGAGCAGTACTTC. Translation: CASTLRASGGREQYF.

This clonotype was recorded many times. The V and J genes are TRBV18 and TRBJ2-7; D is perhaps TRBD2 (5 bases). Trimming shortened V by 4 bases and J by 2 bases, and 18 bases separated the two germline ends. In germline, CDR1 is KGHSH, CDR2 LQKENI. This CDR3 is built from 16 residues. The CDR3 DNA sequence: TGTGCCAGCTCACGCTGGGAGATGAGCACCACCTACGAGCAGTACTTC. Translating it yields CASSRWEMSTTYEQYF.

In its sample, this clonotype was seen many times. The chain combines TRBV6-2 or TRBV6-3 with TRBJ1-2, with a possible D match to TRBD1 (6 bases). Germline CDR1 reads MNHEY; CDR2 reads SVGEGT. The CDR3 loop spans 17 amino acids. V was pared by 2 bases and J by 4 bases, with 20 bases between. The DNA of the CDR3 is TGTGCCAGCAGTTACGTCCGCGGAGGGGGTCGGCGCTATGGCTACACCTTC. Amino acid sequence: CASSYVRGGGRRYGYTF.

This clonotype was counted many times. This sequence joins TRBV7-9 and TRBJ2-1, with 8 positions matching TRBD1. Germline assignment: CDR1 SEHNR and CDR2 FQNEAQ (reference sequence). V trimming: 6 bases; J trimming: 5 bases; junction bases outside the gene matches: 6. This CDR3 spans 14 amino acids. CDR3 nucleotides: TGTGCCAGCAGACCTCCGGGACAGGACAATGAGCAGTTCTTC. Amino acid sequence: CASRPPGQDNEQFF. The full variable domain, with the rest looked up from reference TRBV7-9 and TRBJ2-1, is DTGVSQNPRHKITKRGQNVTFRCDPISEHNRLYWYRQTLGQGPEFLTYFQNEAQLEKSRLLSDRFSAERPKGSFSTLEIQRTEQGDSAMYLCASRPPGQDNEQFFGPGTRLTVL.

This clonotype was observed at least ten times. The chain couples TRBV9 to TRBJ1-4; 8 positions agree with TRBD1. This CDR3 is 15 amino acids long. Unmatched junction bases numbered 5, after V lost 3 bases and J lost 4 bases. The germline CDR1 and CDR2 sequences are SGDLS and YYNGEE. Here the CDR3 DNA reads TGTGCCAGCAGCGAGGGGACAGGCCATAATGAAAAACTGTTTTTT. This gives the protein CASSEGTGHNEKLFF.

At least ten counts were recorded for this clonotype. This chain uses TRBV7-2 with TRBJ2-7, with 8 bases aligning to TRBD1. The CDR3 totals 14 residues. Germline CDR1 is SGHTA and CDR2 is FQGNSA. The trim removed 5 bases at V and 1 base at J, leaving 4 bases unmatched. The CDR3 here is CASSRTGLSYEQYF. The CDR3 coding sequence is TGTGCCAGCAGCAGGACAGGGCTTTCCTACGAGCAGTACTTC.

This clonotype was picked up a small number of times. The CDR3 coding sequence is TGTGCCAGCAGCGTCGACACCGGGGAGCTGTTTTTT. As protein: CASSVDTGELFF. The rearrangement links TRBV12-3 or TRBV12-4 to TRBJ2-2; D gene unclear. V was cut by 6 bases and J by 3 bases, with 5 bases left in between. The CDR3 is 12 residues long.

This clonotype counts as medium-sized. This chain uses TRBV7-9 with TRBJ2-2, with D tentatively TRBD2 (5 bases). Germline CDR1 is SEHNR and CDR2 is FQNEAQ (reference sequence). This CDR3 region has 14 residues. The ends were cut back, 5 bases at V and 2 bases at J, with 9 bases in the middle. The CDR3 DNA reads TGTGCCAGCAGCCTACTAGTAAACACCGGGGAGCTGTTTTTT. It is translated as CASSLLVNTGELFF.